The 20 T cell receptor beta chains in this list originate from one sample, sequenced in a study of cytomegalovirus exposure and HLA in healthy donors. The PCR ran on 60 Vbeta and 13 Jbeta primers. The data were produced by immunoSEQ multiplex PCR, yet TCRdb's version contains in-frame clones alone and is incomplete. The sample contains about 160,000 clones, 85% of which appear only once. The sample comprised PBMCs. Every receptor here comes from a man between 18 and 29 years old in good health and CMV-seropositive.

The chain joins TRBV11-2 to TRBJ1-2; D is perhaps TRBD1 (6 bases). The germline V gene encodes CDR1 SGHAT and CDR2 FQNNGV. The CDR3 extends over 14 amino acids. The V and J ends lost 2 bases and 7 bases respectively, with 14 bases between them. The CDR3 coding sequence is TGTGCCAGCAGCTTAAGTTCAGGGGCCCCTGGCTACACCTTC. This translates into CASSLSSGAPGYTF. Using reference TRBV11-2 and TRBJ1-2 for the parts outside the CDR3, the full variable domain is EAGVAQSPRYKIIEKRQSVAFWCNPISGHATLYWYQQILGQGPKLLIQFQNNGVVDDSQLPKDRFSAERLKGVDSTLKIQPAKLEDSAVYLCASSLSSGAPGYTFGSGTRLTVV.

The chain uses TRBV14 and TRBJ2-7; a weak D match, TRBD1 (6 bases). CDR1 and CDR2 from the germline V gene are SGHDN and FVKESK. CDR3 length: 15 amino acids. Trimming cost V 5 bases and J 6 bases, with 20 bases left between them. The CDR3 coding sequence is TGTGCCAGCAGCTTTGGGGGCATGCTAAAGGGCGAGCAGTACTTC. Translated, it gives CASSFGGMLKGEQYF.

This clone occurred a few times. The chain uses TRBV7-9 and TRBJ1-5, with 7 nucleotides matching TRBD1. Trimming at V came to 5 bases and at J to 3 bases, leaving 4 bases not matched to a gene. Germline CDR1 is SEHNR and CDR2 is FQNEAQ (reference sequence). The CDR3 spans 14 residues. In nucleotides, the CDR3 is TGTGCCAGCAGCCACACAGGGGTCAATCAGCCCCAGCATTTT. Its protein product is CASSHTGVNQPQHF.

This chain joins TRBV13 and TRBJ2-1, with 7 bases fitting TRBD1. J gave up 2 bases and V 3 bases, and 7 bases lay outside the gene matches. Germline V gives CDR1 PRHDT, CDR2 FYEKMQ (reference sequence). The CDR3 length is 16 residues. The CDR3 loop is CASSFTGASPYNEQFF. CDR3 in DNA: TGTGCCAGCAGCTTTACAGGGGCCAGCCCCTACAATGAGCAGTTCTTC.

The V call is TRBV6-5, the J call TRBJ1-1, with 7 bases aligning to TRBD1. The V and J ends lost 4 bases and 5 bases, in that order; junction bases with no gene match: 7. This CDR3 has 14 residues. Looked up from germline, CDR1 is MNHEY and CDR2 is SVGAGI. The DNA of the CDR3 is TGTGCCAGCAGTTTAATCACACAGGGGACTGAAGCTTTCTTT. Its translation is CASSLITQGTEAFF.

This chain uses TRBV25-1 with TRBJ2-7, with a weak D call TRBD1 (5 bases). CDR1 and CDR2 (germline): MGHDK, SYGVNS. This CDR3 contains 15 residues. Trimming cost V 5 bases and J 2 bases, with 16 bases left between them. CDR3 region: CASSKDNALPYEQYF. CDR3 DNA sequence: TGTGCCAGCAGTAAGGACAACGCCCTACCCTACGAGCAGTACTTC.

The chain employs TRBV4-2 and TRBJ2-5, with 11 nucleotides matching TRBD2. The CDR3 length is 15 residues. The V segment lost 6 bases and the J segment 3 bases; nucleotides outside the gene matches: 6. The germline gives CDR1 LGHNA, CDR2 YNFKEQ. The CDR3 coding sequence is TGTGCCAGCAGAGAGACTAGCGGGGCTAAAGAGACCCAGTACTTC. Encoded protein: CASRETSGAKETQYF.

The sample holds one count of this clone. The chain uses TRBV2 and TRBJ1-5, with 10 bases aligning to TRBD1. V was pared by 4 bases and J by 6 bases, with 9 bases of the junction left unmatched. This CDR3 is 16 amino acids long. Germline values: CDR1 SNHLY, CDR2 FYNNEI. CDR3 residues: CASSGGGQGRSQPQHF. In DNA form, the CDR3 reads TGTGCCAGCAGTGGGGGGGGACAGGGGCGCAGTCAGCCCCAGCATTTT.

The CDR3 here is CASSANLAGGRETGELFF. As DNA, the CDR3 is TGTGCCAGCAGCGCAAATCTAGCGGGGGGCAGAGAAACCGGGGAGCTGTTTTTT. The gene calls are TRBV11-2 and TRBJ2-2; the match to TRBD2 covers 11 bases. The germline gives CDR1 SGHAT, CDR2 FQNNGV. The CDR3 runs 18 residues. J gave up 5 bases and V 5 bases, and 13 bases lay outside the gene matches.

The CDR3 DNA is TGTGCCAGCAGTCTGGAGGGGTGGGGCACTGAAGCTTTCTTT. Its protein is CASSLEGWGTEAFF. The chain combines TRBV5-6 with TRBJ1-1, with D possibly being TRBD1 (5 bases). The V gene's germline CDR1 is SGHDT and CDR2 YYEEEE. V lost 5 bases to trimming and J lost 4 bases, with 15 bases between them. This CDR3 region has 14 residues. The whole variable domain, filled in from reference TRBV5-6 and TRBJ1-1, reads DAGVTQSPTHLIKTRGQQVTLRCSPKSGHDTVSWYQQALGQGPQFIFQYYEEEERQRGNFPDRFSGHQFPNYSSELNVNALLLGDSALYLCASSLEGWGTEAFFGQGTRLTVV.

The CDR3 spells CASSPEEASFNSPLHF. The CDR3 bases are TGCGCCAGCAGCCCCGAAGAGGCGAGTTTTAATTCACCCCTCCACTTT. The chain combines TRBV4-3 with TRBJ1-6; D is ambiguous. Germline CDR1 LGHNA, CDR2 YSLEER. The CDR3 sequence is 16 residues long. V was trimmed by 4 bases and J by 6 bases, leaving 16 bases between them.

The chain recombines TRBV15 with TRBJ2-3; 14 positions agree with TRBD2. The CDR3 covers 18 residues. Trimming cost V 0 bases and J 7 bases; bases outside gene matches: 9. Germline CDR1 and CDR2: LNHNV and YYDKDF (reference sequence). The CDR3 loop is CATSRDTGLAGAYNTQYF. CDR3 nucleotides: TGTGCCACCAGCAGAGATACGGGACTAGCGGGGGCCTATAATACGCAGTATTTT.

This chain links TRBV2 with TRBJ2-1; 13 positions match TRBD2. The CDR3 length is 19 residues. With 5 bases clipped from V and 0 bases from J, the junction kept 10 bases outside the gene matches. Germline V gene data show CDR1 as SNHLY and CDR2 as FYNNEI. Written as DNA, the CDR3 is TGTGCCAGCAGTACTAGGGGACTAGCGGGGCTCAGCTCCTACAATGAGCAGTTCTTC. Its protein is CASSTRGLAGLSSYNEQFF.

J is TRBJ2-2 and V is TRBV4-2; weak D call: TRBD2 (6 bases). Germline V gene lookup returns CDR1 LGHNA and CDR2 YNFKEQ. The CDR3 is 16 residues long. V was shortened by 4 bases and J by 3 bases, with 15 bases between the two germline ends. CDR3 sequence reads: CASSPGRERDTGELFF. CDR3 bases: TGTGCCAGCAGCCCAGGGCGGGAACGGGACACCGGGGAGCTGTTTTTT.

The chain is built from TRBV11-3 and TRBJ1-1; no clear D gene. CDR3 length: 13 amino acids. The germline V gene encodes CDR1 SGHNT and CDR2 YENEEA. Trimming left V 1 base short and J 8 bases short, with 11 bases between. In DNA form, the CDR3 reads TGTGCCAGCAGCTTAGCAGAGGGAACCGAAGCTTTCTTT. It yields the protein CASSLAEGTEAFF.

This chain connects TRBV7-9 to TRBJ2-7, with D possibly TRBD1 on 6 matching bases. Germline CDR1 and CDR2: SEHNR and FQNEAQ (reference sequence). The germline V and J ends were trimmed by 5 bases and 5 bases, with 13 bases remaining between them. This CDR3 has 13 amino acids. In DNA form, the CDR3 reads TGTGCCAGCAGCCCGTGGACAGAGGACGAGCAGTACTTC. The encoded protein is CASSPWTEDEQYF.

The V call is TRBV4-1, the J call TRBJ2-1, with D perhaps matching TRBD2 (6 bases). The CDR3 is 19 amino acids. Trimming stripped 0 bases from V and 1 base from J, with 19 bases between. The germline gives CDR1 MGHRA, CDR2 YSYEKL. CDR3 DNA: TGCGCCAGCAGCCAAGAGAGCCTTCTAGCGCGACCGTCCTACAATGAGCAGTTCTTC. The encoded protein is CASSQESLLARPSYNEQFF.

The chain combines TRBV29-1 with TRBJ1-2; maybe TRBD1 (5 bases). The CDR3 covers 13 residues. Germline V gene lookup returns CDR1 SQVTM and CDR2 ANQGSEA. V shed 4 bases and J shed 8 bases, with 17 bases lying between them. Here the CDR3 DNA reads TGCAGCGTTGGCGGGGAGGGGCCGCGGGGCTACACCTTC. It translates to CSVGGEGPRGYTF.

The V call is TRBV7-3, the J call TRBJ2-2; the match to TRBD1 covers 7 bases. CDR3 size: 13 residues. J lost 6 bases, V lost 5 bases, and 3 bases had no gene match. CDR1 SGHTA and CDR2 FQGTGA come from the germline V gene. The CDR3 nucleotides read TGTGCCAGCAGCCGGACAGGCGCCGGGGAGCTGTTTTTT. Translated, it gives CASSRTGAGELFF.

The sample holds one count of this clone. The gene calls are TRBV6-1 and TRBJ2-7; D is uncertain. The CDR3 covers 12 residues. The ends were cut back, 3 bases at V and 4 bases at J, with 7 bases in the middle. CDR1 is MNHNS and CDR2 is SASEGT in the germline V gene. The CDR3 here is CASSDPGYEQYF. The CDR3 DNA reads as TGTGCCAGCAGTGACCCAGGATACGAGCAGTACTTC.